The 20 T cell receptor beta chains below were found in one sample sequenced in a study of graft-versus-host responses after intestinal transplantation. Their cognate antigens are unknown. Libraries were prepared by immunoSEQ multiplex PCR; TCRdb keeps only in-frame clonotypes and omits some of them. The sample has about 70,000 clones, roughly 91% seen once; the top ten hold 1.3%. This sample comprised unstimulated CD8+ T cells sorted from spleen or lymph node cells, obtained before intestinal transplant. The receptor set was obtained from a human donor who received an intestinal transplant.

This clone was detected only a few times. The CDR3 nucleotides are TGTGCCAGCAGTTACAGCAACACCGGGGAGCTGTTTTTT. Translating it yields CASSYSNTGELFF. This chain joins TRBV6-5 and TRBJ2-2; D unclear. CDR1 is MNHEY and CDR2 is SVGAGI in the germline V gene. V lost 2 bases and J lost 2, with 3 bases in between. CDR3 length: 13 amino acids.

The rearrangement uses TRBV9 and TRBJ2-5; D may be TRBD1 (6 bases). CDR3 length: 15 residues. Looked up from germline, CDR1 is SGDLS and CDR2 is YYNGEE. V lost 3 bases, J lost 3 bases, and 15 bases lay in between. CDR3 sequence reads: CASSAGTHNEETQYF. Written as DNA, the CDR3 is TGTGCCAGCAGCGCCGGGACACATAACGAAGAGACCCAGTACTTC.

The CDR3: CSVAPPERGEQFF. The CDR3 nucleotides are TGCAGCGTTGCCCCCCCAGAACGCGGTGAGCAGTTCTTC. V and J are TRBV29-1 and TRBJ2-1; the D is unclear. The ends were cut back, 4 bases at V and 9 bases at J, with 16 bases in the middle. CDR3 length: 13 residues. From germline, CDR1 is SQVTM and CDR2 ANQGSEA.

The chain combines TRBV9 with TRBJ2-7; D perhaps matches TRBD2 (6 bases). The CDR3 runs 15 residues. Germline values: CDR1 SGDLS, CDR2 YYNGEE. V was clipped by 2 bases and J by 5 bases, with 17 bases between them. CDR3 sequence (DNA): TGTGCCAGCAGCGTTGGGTGGGGGGTCCCTAACGAGCAGTACTTC. Encoded protein: CASSVGWGVPNEQYF.

V and J are TRBV10-1 and TRBJ1-1; 9 bases agree with TRBD1. Trimming removed 4 bases from V and 6 bases from J; junction bases left unmatched: 3. The CDR3 spans 13 residues. Germline V lookup: CDR1 WNHNN, CDR2 SYGVQD (reference sequence). CDR3 sequence (DNA): TGCGCCAGCAGTGTTCGGACAGGGGCTGAAGCTTTCTTT. It is translated as CASSVRTGAEAFF.

V usage is TRBV29-1 and J usage is TRBJ2-3; 8 nucleotides match TRBD2. Germline V gene sequence: CDR1 SQVTM, CDR2 ANQGSEA. The V and J ends lost 3 bases and 2 bases, in that order; junction bases with no gene match: 13. The CDR3 is 17 amino acids. The CDR3 sequence: CSVENWVSGDNTDTQYF. CDR3 DNA sequence: TGCAGCGTTGAGAATTGGGTTAGCGGGGACAACACAGATACGCAGTATTTT.

The chain employs TRBV19 and TRBJ2-3; tentatively, D is TRBD2 (6 bases). This CDR3 has 16 amino acids. Per germline, CDR1 LNHDA and CDR2 SQIVND (reference sequence). V lost 7 bases and J 1 base, leaving 18 bases between the germline ends. In DNA, the CDR3 is TGTGCCAGTAACTTGGGGACTTCTCGAGGCACAGATACGCAGTATTTT. This codes for CASNLGTSRGTDTQYF.

The V call is TRBV4-1, the J call TRBJ1-4; 8 positions match TRBD1. This CDR3 is 16 amino acids long. V was clipped by 3 bases and J by 5 bases; unmatched bases: 8. Germline CDR1 is MGHRA and CDR2 is YSYEKL. CDR3 nucleotides: TGCGCCAGCAGCCAGGAAAGGACAGGGATCAATGAAAAACTGTTTTTT. It translates to CASSQERTGINEKLFF.

The chain has TRBV9 and TRBJ2-7; 8 bases line up with TRBD2. Germline-derived CDR1 and CDR2 are SGDLS and YYNGEE. CDR3 length: 15 amino acids. V dropped 3 bases and J dropped 5; count of bases not matched to a gene: 10. CDR3 in DNA: TGTGCCAGCAGCGAGGGCGGGGGGCTGTTAGACGAGCAGTACTTC. It yields the protein CASSEGGGLLDEQYF.

This clone is a singleton in its sample. Here the CDR3 reads CASSQDRLSPQPQHF. In DNA form, the CDR3 reads TGCGCCAGCAGCCAAGATCGGTTGAGCCCGCAGCCCCAGCATTTT. The genes are TRBV4-1 and TRBJ1-5; D is unclear. Trimming removed 0 bases at V and 7 bases at J, with 13 bases between. The CDR3 covers 15 residues. Germline V gene lookup returns CDR1 MGHRA and CDR2 YSYEKL.

J is TRBJ1-1 and V is TRBV21-1. TRBV21-1 is tagged as a pseudogene. This CDR3 is built from 16 residues. CDR3 amino acids: CASSKSGVGRATEAFF. The CDR3 DNA follows: TGTGCCAGCAGCAAAAGCGGGGTCGGCAGGGCCACTGAAGCTTTCTTT.

Written as DNA, the CDR3 is TGTGCCAGCAGAACCCCCAGGGGAAACACTGAAGCTTTCTTT. Translation: CASRTPRGNTEAFF. V and J are TRBV25-1 and TRBJ1-1; D is possibly TRBD1 (6 bases). From germline, CDR1 is MGHDK and CDR2 SYGVNS. This CDR3 comprises 14 residues. The germline V and J ends were trimmed by 6 bases and 2 bases, with 13 bases remaining between them.

V usage is TRBV7-6 and J usage is TRBJ2-5, with 10 bases aligning to TRBD2. V shed 5 bases and J 6 bases; nucleotides not matched to a gene: 6. This CDR3 contains 14 residues. CDR1 and CDR2 from the germline V gene are SGHVS and FNYEAQ. The CDR3 is CASSPSGGAKTQYF. DNA of the CDR3: TGTGCCAGCAGCCCCAGCGGGGGGGCAAAGACCCAGTACTTC.

This clone is deemed medium-sized. The sample holds other DNA sequences that translate to the same CDR3. V and J are TRBV4-1 and TRBJ2-5; D remains unclear. V was pared by 0 bases and J by 1 base, with 9 bases between. The CDR3 has 15 amino acids. Germline V gives CDR1 MGHRA, CDR2 YSYEKL. The CDR3 coding sequence is TGCGCCAGCAGCCAAGATCCCGGGTCCCAAGAGACCCAGTACTTC. This encodes CASSQDPGSQETQYF.

The chain carries TRBV5-8 and TRBJ1-1; D gene ambiguous. Germline V gene lookup returns CDR1 SGHTS and CDR2 YDEGEE. Trimming pared 4 bases from V and 2 bases from J, leaving 6 bases between. The CDR3 sequence is 12 residues long. The CDR3 sequence: CASSLLNTEAFF. CDR3 DNA: TGTGCCAGCAGCCTCCTCAACACTGAAGCTTTCTTT. Together with reference TRBV5-8 and TRBJ1-1, the CDR3 gives the full variable domain: EAGVTQSPTHLIKTRGQQATLRCSPISGHTSVYWYQQALGLGLQFLLWYDEGEERNRGNFPPRFSGRQFPNYSSELNVNALELEDSALYLCASSLLNTEAFFGQGTRLTVV.

The chain is built from TRBV5-6 and TRBJ2-7; D might be TRBD1 (6 bases). The CDR3 sequence is 14 residues long. Trimming pared 3 bases from V and 2 bases from J, leaving 12 bases between. Germline CDR1 reads SGHDT; CDR2 reads YYEEEE. The CDR3: CASSSGQLTYEQYF. The CDR3 DNA follows: TGTGCCAGCAGCTCCGGACAGCTAACCTACGAGCAGTACTTC.

The V gene is TRBV6-1, the J gene TRBJ2-4; D possibly corresponds to TRBD1 (6 bases). This CDR3 has 14 amino acids. V lost 3 bases, J lost 4 bases, and 10 bases lay in between. The germline CDR1 and CDR2 sequences are MNHNS and SASEGT. Here the CDR3 reads CASSDGQGKNIQYF. CDR3 sequence (DNA): TGTGCCAGCAGTGATGGCCAGGGGAAAAACATTCAGTACTTC.

The chain is built from TRBV11-2 and TRBJ1-5, with unresolved D. Trimming removed 0 bases from V and 2 bases from J, with 8 bases in between. Germline V gene sequence: CDR1 SGHAT, CDR2 FQNNGV. The CDR3 totals 15 residues. Written as DNA, the CDR3 is TGTGCCAGCAGCTTAGATTTGCAGGGCAATCAGCCCCAGCATTTT. The encoded protein is CASSLDLQGNQPQHF.

The chain employs TRBV27 and TRBJ2-5, with 12 bases aligning to TRBD1. The CDR3 spans 18 residues. The ends lost 5 bases at V and 2 bases at J; junction bases unmatched: 12. CDR1 MNHEY and CDR2 SMNVEV come from the germline V gene (reference sequence). The CDR3 DNA reads TGTGCCAGCAGTCCCCGGGGGGGGGACAGGGGGCAACAAGAGACCCAGTACTTC. As protein: CASSPRGGDRGQQETQYF.

The genes are TRBV6-6 and TRBJ1-3; D is uncertain. The CDR3 is made up of 15 amino acids. V shed 7 bases and J shed 0 bases, with 13 bases lying between them. CDR1 and CDR2 from the germline V gene are MNHNY and SVGAGI (reference sequence). The CDR3 nucleotides read TGTGCCAGCACCTCGGGAGACTTCTCTGGAAACACCATATATTTT. Translating it yields CASTSGDFSGNTIYF.